What follows are 8 T cell receptor beta chains derived from one specimen sequenced in a study of T cells in Graves' hyperthyroidism and ophthalmopathy. The CDR3 regions of TCR beta were amplified from RNA transcripts. With the HTBI primer set, the TCR CDR3 went through a first round of RT-PCR. TCRdb redid the calling of the multiplex PCR reads with MiXCR, one entry per CDR3 protein. The data show some 620,000 distinct CDR3 sequences, around 16% seen once. The sample consisted of blood. The receptors here all came from a woman aged 25 to 45 with Graves' hyperthyroidism.

A few counts support this clonotype. The chain carries TRBV12-3 or TRBV12-4 and TRBJ2-5; 8 bases line up with TRBD1. Trimming removed 8 bases from V and 2 bases from J; junction bases left unmatched: 13. The CDR3 length is 16 residues. The CDR3 DNA reads TGTGCCAGCCGACCCCCCGGGACAGGAGCGCAAGAGACCCAGTACTTC. This encodes CASRPPGTGAQETQYF.

CDR3 sequence (DNA): TGTGCCAGCAGCTACAGGACTAGCGGGAGGGCCGACACCGGGGAGCTGTTTTTT. Translated, it gives CASSYRTSGRADTGELFF. V and J are TRBV7-9 and TRBJ2-2; 15 bases align to TRBD2. Germline-derived CDR1 and CDR2 are SEHNR and FQNEAQ (reference sequence). CDR3 length: 18 amino acids. Trimming cost V 4 bases and J 3 bases; bases outside gene matches: 6.

As regards this clonotype: This may stem from a read error, because a much larger clone lies one nucleotide away. The gene calls are TRBV2 and TRBJ2-1, with 7 nucleotides matching TRBD2. Per germline, CDR1 SNHLY and CDR2 FYNNEI. The CDR3 loop spans 13 amino acids. V lost 5 bases, J lost 12 bases, and 10 bases stayed unmatched. This CDR3 reads CASSYYLADGQFF. DNA for the CDR3: TGTGCCAGCAGTTATTATCTAGCGGATGGGCAGTTCTTC.

This clonotype came up many times. CDR3 amino acids: CASGTSGSTDTQYF. The CDR3 coding sequence is TGTGCCAGCGGGACTAGCGGGAGCACAGATACGCAGTATTTT. The V gene is TRBV3-1, the J gene TRBJ2-3; 12 positions match TRBD2. The J segment lost 0 bases and the V segment lost 8 bases, leaving 0 bases of the junction unmatched. Germline CDR1 and CDR2: LGHDT and YNNKEL (reference sequence). The CDR3 is made up of 14 amino acids.

The chain combines TRBV7-9 with TRBJ1-5; D remains ambiguous. The CDR3 loop spans 15 amino acids. Germline V gene data show CDR1 as SEHNR and CDR2 as FQNEAQ (reference sequence). V lost 1 base to trimming and J lost 1 base, with 8 bases between them. The CDR3 coding sequence is TGTGCCAGCAGCTTAGGGACGAGGAGCAATCAGCCCCAGCATTTT. This encodes CASSLGTRSNQPQHF. Supplemented by reference TRBV7-9 and TRBJ1-5, the full variable domain reads DTGVSQNPRHKITKRGQNVTFRCDPISEHNRLYWYRQTLGQGPEFLTYFQNEAQLEKSRLLSDRFSAERPKGSFSTLEIQRTEQGDSAMYLCASSLGTRSNQPQHFGDGTRLSIL.

The table lists this clonotype with many counts. The rearrangement joins TRBV6-1 to TRBJ2-1; 8 nucleotides match TRBD2. Germline loops: CDR1 MNHNS, CDR2 SASEGT. This CDR3 is 15 amino acids long. Trimming took 5 bases from V and 7 from J; bases not matched to a gene: 10. CDR3 sequence: CASSYDREGRNEQFF. The CDR3, as DNA: TGTGCCAGCAGTTACGACCGGGAGGGCCGGAATGAGCAGTTCTTC.

A note on this clonotype: Mismatch with germline at one junction end may stem from a read error. The genes are TRBV12-3 or TRBV12-4 and TRBJ2-2, with a possible D match to TRBD1 (6 bases). The CDR3 extends over 15 amino acids. CDR3 coding DNA: TGTGTCAGCGGTTCAAACAGGGTCAGGACCGGGGAGCTGTTTTTT. It yields the protein CVSGSNRVRTGELFF.

The CDR3: CASSTGQPNTEAFF. DNA for the CDR3: TGCGCCAGCAGCACTGGACAGCCTAACACTGAAGCTTTCTTT. The chain links TRBV5-1 to TRBJ1-1; weak D call: TRBD1 (6 bases). V dropped 4 bases and J dropped 2 bases, with 12 bases sitting between them. The CDR3 loop spans 14 amino acids. Germline CDR1 reads SGHRS; CDR2 reads YFSETQ.